The following is a T cell receptor beta chain sequence with its context. The V end was cut by 1 base, the J end by 6 bases, with 12 bases between. Germline V gene lookup returns CDR1 LGHDT and CDR2 YNNKEL (reference sequence). This CDR3 region has 15 residues. These data come from a study of CD8 T cells in Susac syndrome. With random hexamers, reverse transcription was performed on about 0.5 to 1 ug of RNA. The immunoSEQ assay covered 54 Vbeta and 13 Jbeta segments for CDR3. TCRdb recomputed calls from the immunoSEQ multiplex PCR reads with MiXCR, one row per CDR3 protein. Of about 140,000 distinct CDR3 sequences listed, around 95% were seen once; the top ten hold about 0.11%. Negative isolation yielded CD4+ and CD8+ T cells, and FACS enriched TEMRA cells.

The rearrangement joins TRBV3-1 to TRBJ1-4; possibly TRBD1 for D (5 bases). This sequence was found in a human donor with multiple sclerosis. The specimen sequenced was CD4+ T cells from PBMCs. CDR3 nucleotide sequence: TGTGCCAGCAGCCAAGGATTCGGGGCCGATGAAAAACTGTTTTTT. The encoded protein is CASSQGFGADEKLFF.